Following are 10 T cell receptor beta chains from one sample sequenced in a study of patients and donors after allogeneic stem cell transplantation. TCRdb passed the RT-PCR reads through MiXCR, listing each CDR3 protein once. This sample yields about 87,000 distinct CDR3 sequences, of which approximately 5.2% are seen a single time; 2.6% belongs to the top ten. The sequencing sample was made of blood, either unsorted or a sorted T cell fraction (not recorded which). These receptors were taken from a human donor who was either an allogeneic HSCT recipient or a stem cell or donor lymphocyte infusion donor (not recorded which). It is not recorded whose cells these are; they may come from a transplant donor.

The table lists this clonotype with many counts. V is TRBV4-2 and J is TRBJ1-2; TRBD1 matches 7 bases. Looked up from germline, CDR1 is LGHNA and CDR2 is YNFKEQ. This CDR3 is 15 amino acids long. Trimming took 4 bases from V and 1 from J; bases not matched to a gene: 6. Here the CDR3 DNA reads TGTGCCAGCAGCCCCCAGGGGACAGTTAACTATGGCTACACCTTC. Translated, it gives CASSPQGTVNYGYTF.

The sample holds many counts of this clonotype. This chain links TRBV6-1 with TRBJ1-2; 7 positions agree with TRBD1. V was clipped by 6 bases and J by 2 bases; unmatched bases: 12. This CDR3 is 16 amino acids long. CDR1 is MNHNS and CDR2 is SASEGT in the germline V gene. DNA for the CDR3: TGTGCCAGCAGCCGTTCTAACAGGGGACCGAACTATGGCTACACCTTC. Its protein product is CASSRSNRGPNYGYTF.

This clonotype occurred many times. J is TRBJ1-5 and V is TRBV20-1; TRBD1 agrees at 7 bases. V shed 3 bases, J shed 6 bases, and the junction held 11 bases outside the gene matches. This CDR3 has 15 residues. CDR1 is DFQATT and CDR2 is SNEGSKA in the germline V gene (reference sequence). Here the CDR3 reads CSASGTATSGQPQHF. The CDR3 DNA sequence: TGCAGTGCTAGCGGGACAGCCACCTCCGGTCAGCCCCAGCATTTT.

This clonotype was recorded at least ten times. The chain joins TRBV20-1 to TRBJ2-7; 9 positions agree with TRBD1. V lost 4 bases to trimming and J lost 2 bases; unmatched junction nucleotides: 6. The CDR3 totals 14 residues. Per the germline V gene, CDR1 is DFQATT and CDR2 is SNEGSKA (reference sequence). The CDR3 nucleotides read TGCAGTGCTACGGGGACAGGGTCCACCTACGAGCAGTACTTC. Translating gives CSATGTGSTYEQYF.

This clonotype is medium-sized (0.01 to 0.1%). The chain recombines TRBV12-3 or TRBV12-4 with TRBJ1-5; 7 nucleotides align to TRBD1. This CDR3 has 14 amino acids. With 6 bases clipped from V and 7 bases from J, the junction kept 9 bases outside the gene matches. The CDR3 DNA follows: TGTGCCAGCAGAAAAACAGGGGACGGGCAGCCCCAGCATTTT. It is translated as CASRKTGDGQPQHF.

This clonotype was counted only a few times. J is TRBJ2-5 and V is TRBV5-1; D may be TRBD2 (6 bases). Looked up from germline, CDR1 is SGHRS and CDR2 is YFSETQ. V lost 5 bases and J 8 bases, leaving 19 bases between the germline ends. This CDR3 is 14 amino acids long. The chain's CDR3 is CASRQTGTPSTQYF. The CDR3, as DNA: TGCGCCAGCAGACAAACCGGGACTCCCTCCACCCAGTACTTC.

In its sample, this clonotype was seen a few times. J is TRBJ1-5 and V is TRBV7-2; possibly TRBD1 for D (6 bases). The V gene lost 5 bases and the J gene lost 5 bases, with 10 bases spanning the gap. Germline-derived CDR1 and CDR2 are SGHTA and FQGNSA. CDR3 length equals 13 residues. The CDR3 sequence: CASSAGADQPQHF. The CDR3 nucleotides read TGTGCCAGCAGCGCAGGGGCGGATCAGCCCCAGCATTTT.

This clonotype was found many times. The CDR3 nucleotides read TGCGCCAGCAGCTTCACCCCGGGTAGCGGACCTCGGGATGAGCAGTTCTTC. As protein: CASSFTPGSGPRDEQFF. V is TRBV5-1 and J is TRBJ2-1; a weak D match, TRBD2 (6 bases). The CDR3 has 17 amino acids. Germline V gene sequence: CDR1 SGHRS, CDR2 YFSETQ. The V and J ends lost 2 bases and 8 bases respectively, with 23 bases between them.

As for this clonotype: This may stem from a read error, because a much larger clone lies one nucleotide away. The CDR3 DNA reads TGCACCAGCAGCTTGGAAGCATTGGACTACAATGAGCAGTTCTTC. Encoded protein: CTSSLEALDYNEQFF. This chain uses TRBV5-1 with TRBJ2-1; D is uncertain. CDR1 and CDR2 (germline): SGHRS, YFSETQ. This CDR3 region has 15 residues.

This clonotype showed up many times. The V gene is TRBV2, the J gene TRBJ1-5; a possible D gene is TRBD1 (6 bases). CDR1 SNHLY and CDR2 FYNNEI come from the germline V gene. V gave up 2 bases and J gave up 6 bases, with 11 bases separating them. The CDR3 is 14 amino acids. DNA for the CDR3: TGTGCCAGCAGTGAAAGGCAGGGGATTCAGCCCCAGCATTTT. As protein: CASSERQGIQPQHF.